This note documents a single T cell receptor beta chain sequence. This entry is derived from a study of OX40 agonist ivuxolimab in advanced cancers. Some clones are missing from TCRdb's copy, which holds only in-frame ones; the method was immunoSEQ multiplex PCR. The profile shows around 81,000 clones, roughly 90% of them singletons. Germline V gene lookup returns CDR1 LNHDA and CDR2 SQIVND (reference sequence). Trimming removed 1 base from V and 3 bases from J, with 10 bases in between. This CDR3 is built from 15 residues. Cycle 7 day 1, cycle 4 day 1, and baseline were the timepoints at which blood was sampled.

The sequence derives from an adult with an advanced solid tumor such as melanoma, head and neck, liver or kidney cancer. This chain links TRBV19 with TRBJ1-5; D remains ambiguous. Source: CD4+ or CD8+ T cells sorted from blood, taken in a trial of the OX40 agonist ivuxolimab. In DNA, the CDR3 is TGTGCCAGTAGTATAGTTGTGGGCTACAATCAGCCCCAGCATTTT. Translated, it gives CASSIVVGYNQPQHF.